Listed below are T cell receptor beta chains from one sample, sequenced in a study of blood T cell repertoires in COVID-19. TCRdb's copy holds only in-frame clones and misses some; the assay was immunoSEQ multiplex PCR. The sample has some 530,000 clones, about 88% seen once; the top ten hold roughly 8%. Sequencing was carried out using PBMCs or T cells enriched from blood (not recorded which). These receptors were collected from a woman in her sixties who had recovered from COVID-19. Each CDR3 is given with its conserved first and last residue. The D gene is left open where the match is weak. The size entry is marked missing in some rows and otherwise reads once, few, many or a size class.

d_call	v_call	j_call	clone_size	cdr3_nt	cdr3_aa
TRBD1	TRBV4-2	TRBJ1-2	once	TGTGCCAGCAGCCAAGGACAGGGGGACGGCTACACCTTC	CASSQGQGDGYTF
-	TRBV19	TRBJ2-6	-	TGTGCCAGTAGTATAGGGGTAACAGCGGGCGGGGCCAACGTCCTGACTTTC	CASSIGVTAGGANVLTF
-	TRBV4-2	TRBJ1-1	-	TGTGCCAGCAGCCAAGATCGAGACACTGAAGCTTTCTTT	CASSQDRDTEAFF
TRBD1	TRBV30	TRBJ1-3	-	TGTGCCTGGCGGACAGGGTATTATGGAAACACCATATATTTT	CAWRTGYYGNTIYF
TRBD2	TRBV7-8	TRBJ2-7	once	TGTGCCAGCAGTGCGGGGAGCGGGGGTTCCTACGAGCAGTACTTC	CASSAGSGGSYEQYF
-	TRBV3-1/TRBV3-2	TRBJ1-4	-	TGTGCCAGCAGCCTACATACCAATAATGAAAAACTGTTTTTT	CASSLHTNNEKLFF
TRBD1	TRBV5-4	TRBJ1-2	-	TGTGCCAGCAGCTCTGGACAGGCCGACTATGGCTACACCTTC	CASSSGQADYGYTF
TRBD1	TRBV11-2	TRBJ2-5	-	TGTGCCAGCAGCACGCTGGACAGGGCTGGGGGGACCCAGTACTTC	CASSTLDRAGGTQYF
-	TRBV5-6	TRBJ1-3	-	TGTGCCAGCAGCCCAGAGGGCTCTGGAAACACCATATATTTT	CASSPEGSGNTIYF
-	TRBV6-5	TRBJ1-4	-	TGTGCCAGCAGTTCCTTAGGAGCAACTAATGAAAAACTGTTTTTT	CASSSLGATNEKLFF
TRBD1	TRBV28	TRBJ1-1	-	TGTGCCAGCAGGGGACAGGGTTTCAGGGAAGCTTTCTTT	CASRGQGFREAFF
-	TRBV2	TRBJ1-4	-	TGTGCCAGCATGCGGGGGGGGCTCGGTGAAAAACTGTTTTTT	CASMRGGLGEKLFF
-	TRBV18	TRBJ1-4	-	TGTGCCAGCTCACCCGTTCCTGTCCCTTGGGGCCCAACTAATGAAAAACTGTTTTTT	CASSPVPVPWGPTNEKLFF
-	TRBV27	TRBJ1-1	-	TGTGCCAGCAGTTCCATATCCGGGACACCAAAAGCTTTCTTT	CASSSISGTPKAFF
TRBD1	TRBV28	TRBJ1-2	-	TGTGCCAGCAGCATGGGACAGAACTATGGCTACACCTTC	CASSMGQNYGYTF
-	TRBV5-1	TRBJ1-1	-	TGCGCCAGCAGCGGAGGCGACGGTAACACTGAAGCTTTCTTT	CASSGGDGNTEAFF
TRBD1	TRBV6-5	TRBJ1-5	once	TGTGCCAGCAGTCGGACAGGGGATCTTAATCAGCCCCAGCATTTT	CASSRTGDLNQPQHF
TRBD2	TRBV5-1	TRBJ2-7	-	TGCGCCAGCAGGAGGACTAGCGGGGGGAGGGAGCAGTACTTC	CASRRTSGGREQYF